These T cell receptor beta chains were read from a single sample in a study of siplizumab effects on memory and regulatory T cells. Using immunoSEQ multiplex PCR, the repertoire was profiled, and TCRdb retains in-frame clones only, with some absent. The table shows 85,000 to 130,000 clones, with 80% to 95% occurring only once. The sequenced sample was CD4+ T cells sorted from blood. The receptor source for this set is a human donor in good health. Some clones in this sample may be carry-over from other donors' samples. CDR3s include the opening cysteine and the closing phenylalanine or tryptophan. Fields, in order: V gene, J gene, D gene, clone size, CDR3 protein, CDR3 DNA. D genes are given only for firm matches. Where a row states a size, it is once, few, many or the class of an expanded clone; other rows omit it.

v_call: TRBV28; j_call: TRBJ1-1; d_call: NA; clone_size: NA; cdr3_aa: CASSRSGTEAFF; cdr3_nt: TGTGCCAGCAGCCGATCCGGGACTGAAGCTTTCTTT
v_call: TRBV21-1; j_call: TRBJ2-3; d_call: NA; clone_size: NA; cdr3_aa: CASSKEGLAGVIQDTQYF; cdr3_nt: TGTGCCAGCAGCAAAGAGGGACTAGCGGGAGTCATCCAAGATACGCAGTATTTT
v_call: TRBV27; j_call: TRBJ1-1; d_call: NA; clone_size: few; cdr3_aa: CASSLWGGDTEAFF; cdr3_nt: TGTGCCAGCAGTTTATGGGGGGGGGACACTGAAGCTTTCTTT
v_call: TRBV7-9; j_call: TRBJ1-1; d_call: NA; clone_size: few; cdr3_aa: CASSLNTEAFF; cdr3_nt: TGTGCCAGCAGCCTCAACACTGAAGCTTTCTTT
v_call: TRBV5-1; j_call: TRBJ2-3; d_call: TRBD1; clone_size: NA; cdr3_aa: CASSVDRGNRDTQYF; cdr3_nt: TGCGCCAGCAGCGTGGACAGGGGGAATAGAGATACGCAGTATTTT
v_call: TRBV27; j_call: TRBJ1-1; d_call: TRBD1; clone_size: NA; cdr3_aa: CASSSRTGGEAFF; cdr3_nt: TGTGCCAGCAGTTCCAGGACAGGGGGCGAAGCTTTCTTT
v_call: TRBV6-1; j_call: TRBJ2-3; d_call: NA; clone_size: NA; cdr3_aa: CASTPSGAADTQYF; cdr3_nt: TGTGCCAGCACACCGTCGGGGGCGGCAGATACGCAGTATTTT
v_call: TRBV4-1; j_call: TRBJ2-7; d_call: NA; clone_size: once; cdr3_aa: CASSQGAGEQYF; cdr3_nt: TGCGCCAGCAGCCAAGGGGCGGGGGAGCAGTACTTC
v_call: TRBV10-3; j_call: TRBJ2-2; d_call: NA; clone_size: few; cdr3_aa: CAIRNGLRGGELFF; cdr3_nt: TGTGCCATCAGAAATGGACTAAGGGGAGGGGAGCTGTTTTTT
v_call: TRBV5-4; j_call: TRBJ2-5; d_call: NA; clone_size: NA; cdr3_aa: CASSQTSWQETQYF; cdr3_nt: TGTGCCAGCAGCCAAACTAGCTGGCAAGAGACCCAGTACTTC
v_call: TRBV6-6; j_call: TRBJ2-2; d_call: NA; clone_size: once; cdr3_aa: CASSSLLTGELFF; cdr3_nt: TGTGCCAGCAGTTCCCTTTTGACCGGGGAGCTGTTTTTT
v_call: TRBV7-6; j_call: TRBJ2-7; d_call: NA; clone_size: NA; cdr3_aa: CASSSPGLGAGLYEQYF; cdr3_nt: TGTGCCAGCAGCTCCCCGGGCTTAGGAGCGGGTCTCTACGAGCAGTACTTC
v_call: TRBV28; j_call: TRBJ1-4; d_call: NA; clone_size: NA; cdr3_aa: CASRLGNEKLFF; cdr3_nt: TGTGCCAGCAGGCTTGGGAATGAAAAACTGTTTTTT
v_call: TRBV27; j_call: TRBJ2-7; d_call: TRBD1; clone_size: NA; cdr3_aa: CASSLQGGQSYEQYF; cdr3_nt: TGTGCCAGCAGTCTACAAGGGGGACAGTCCTACGAGCAGTACTTC
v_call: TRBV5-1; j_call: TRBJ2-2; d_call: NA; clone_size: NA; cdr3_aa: CASSHMDSRPNTGELFF; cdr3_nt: TGCGCCAGCAGCCACATGGACAGCCGTCCGAACACCGGGGAGCTGTTTTTT
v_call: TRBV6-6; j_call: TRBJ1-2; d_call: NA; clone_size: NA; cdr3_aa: CASSAGTPRSGYTF; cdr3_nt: TGTGCCAGCAGCGCCGGGACCCCGAGGAGTGGCTACACCTTC
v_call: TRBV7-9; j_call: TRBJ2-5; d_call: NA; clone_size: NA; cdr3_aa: CASQGSWESKTQYF; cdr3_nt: TGTGCCAGCCAGGGATCGTGGGAGTCGAAGACCCAGTACTTC
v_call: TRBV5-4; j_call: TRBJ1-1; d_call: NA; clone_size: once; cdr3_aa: CASSLDQVRGTEAFF; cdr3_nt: TGTGCCAGCAGCTTGGATCAGGTTCGAGGCACTGAAGCTTTCTTT
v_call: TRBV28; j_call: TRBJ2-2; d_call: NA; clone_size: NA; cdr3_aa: CASGDIPGSSNTGELFF; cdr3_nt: TGTGCCAGCGGTGATATACCGGGGTCTTCGAACACCGGGGAGCTGTTTTTT
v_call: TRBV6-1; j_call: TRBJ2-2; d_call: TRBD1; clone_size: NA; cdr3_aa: CASNRQGGTGELFF; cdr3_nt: TGTGCCAGCAACCGACAGGGCGGCACCGGGGAGCTGTTTTTT
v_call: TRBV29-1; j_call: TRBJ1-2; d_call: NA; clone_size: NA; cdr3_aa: CSVAGDSNYGYTF; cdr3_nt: TGCAGCGTGGCAGGGGACTCGAACTATGGCTACACCTTC
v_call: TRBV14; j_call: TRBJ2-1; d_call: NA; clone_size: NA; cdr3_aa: CASSPLYNEQFF; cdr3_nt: TGTGCCAGCAGTCCCTTATACAATGAGCAGTTCTTC
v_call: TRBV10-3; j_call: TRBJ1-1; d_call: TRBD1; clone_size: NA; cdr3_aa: CAISDPRTGAAEAFF; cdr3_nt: TGTGCCATCAGTGACCCTAGGACAGGGGCGGCTGAAGCTTTCTTT
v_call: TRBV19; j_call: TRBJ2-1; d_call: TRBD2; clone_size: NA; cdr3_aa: CASSIEIPGLAAFF; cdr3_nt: TGTGCCAGTAGTATAGAGATTCCGGGACTAGCTGCGTTCTTC
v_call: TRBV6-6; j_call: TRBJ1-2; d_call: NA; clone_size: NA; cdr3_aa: CASSTLTGAANYGYTF; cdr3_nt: TGTGCCAGCAGTACCTTGACAGGAGCCGCTAACTATGGCTACACCTTC
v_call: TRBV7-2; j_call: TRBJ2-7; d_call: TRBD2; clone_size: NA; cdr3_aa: CASSPSGIYEQYF; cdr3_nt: TGTGCCAGCAGCCCTAGCGGGATCTACGAGCAGTACTTC
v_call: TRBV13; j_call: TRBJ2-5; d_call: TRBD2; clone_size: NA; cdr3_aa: CASSPRTSGSVGTQYF; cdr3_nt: TGTGCCAGCAGCCCACGGACTAGCGGGAGTGTGGGGACCCAGTACTTC
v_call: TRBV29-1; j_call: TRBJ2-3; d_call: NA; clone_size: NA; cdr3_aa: CSVGHRRRDTQYF; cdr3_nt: TGCAGCGTGGGACACCGTCGAAGAGATACGCAGTATTTT
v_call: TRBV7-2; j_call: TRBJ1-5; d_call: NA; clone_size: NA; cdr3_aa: CASSLGHQPQHF; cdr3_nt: TGTGCCAGCAGCTTAGGGCATCAGCCCCAGCATTTT